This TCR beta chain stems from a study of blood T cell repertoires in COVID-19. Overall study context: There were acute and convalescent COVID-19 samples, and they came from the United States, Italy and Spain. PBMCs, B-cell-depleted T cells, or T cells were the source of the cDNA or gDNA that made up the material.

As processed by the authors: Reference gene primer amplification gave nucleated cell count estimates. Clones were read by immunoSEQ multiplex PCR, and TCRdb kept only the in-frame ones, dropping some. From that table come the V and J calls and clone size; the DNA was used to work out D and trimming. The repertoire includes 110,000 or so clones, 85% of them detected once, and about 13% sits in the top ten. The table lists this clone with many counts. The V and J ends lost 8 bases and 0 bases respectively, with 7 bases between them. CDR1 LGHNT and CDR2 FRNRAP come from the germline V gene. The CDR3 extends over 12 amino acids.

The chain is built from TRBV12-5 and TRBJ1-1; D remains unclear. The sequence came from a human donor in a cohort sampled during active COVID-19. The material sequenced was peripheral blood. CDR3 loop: CASLLMNTEAFF. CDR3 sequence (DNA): TGTGCTAGTCTCTTAATGAACACTGAAGCTTTCTTT.